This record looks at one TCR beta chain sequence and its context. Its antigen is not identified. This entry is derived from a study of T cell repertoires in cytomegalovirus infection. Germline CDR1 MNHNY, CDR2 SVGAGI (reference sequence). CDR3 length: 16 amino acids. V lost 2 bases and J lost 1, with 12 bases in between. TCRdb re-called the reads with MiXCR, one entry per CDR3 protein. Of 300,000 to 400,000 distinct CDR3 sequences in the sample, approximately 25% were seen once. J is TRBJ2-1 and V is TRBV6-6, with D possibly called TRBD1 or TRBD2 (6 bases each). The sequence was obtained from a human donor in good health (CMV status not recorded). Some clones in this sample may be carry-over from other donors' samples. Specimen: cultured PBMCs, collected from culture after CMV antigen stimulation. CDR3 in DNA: TGTGCCAGCAGTTACCCGAGGGGGGAGTCCTACAATGAGCAGTTCTTC. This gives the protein CASSYPRGESYNEQFF.